A single sample gave rise to the 29 T cell receptor beta chains below, sequenced in a study of blood T cell repertoires in COVID-19 (dated by TCRdb to about 2020). The method behind the library was the immunoSEQ multiplex PCR assay. Drawn from immuneACCESS, this table holds only the in-frame rearrangements with V and J called that TCRdb kept. Clones are partly lost; checked studies trace under half to an unresolved V gene and leave the rest unexplained. Counted in this sample were fewer than 350,000 clones; approximately 90% of them appeared once. The ten largest clones represent about 5.5% of the sample. The sequencing input was PBMCs or T cells enriched from blood (not recorded which). The receptors shown here come from a woman aged 35 to 49 who had recovered from COVID-19.

This clone has only one observation. The V call is TRBV6-2 or TRBV6-3, the J call TRBJ2-3; D is possibly TRBD2 (6 bases). Germline CDR1 reads MNHEY; CDR2 reads SVGEGT. Trimming left V 2 bases short and J 9 bases short, with 12 bases between. This CDR3 is 13 amino acids long. CDR3 nucleotides: TGTGCCAGCAGTTACGGCACGGGGGAGACGCAGTATTTT. As protein: CASSYGTGETQYF.

This rearrangement joins TRBV5-1 to TRBJ2-5; 7 positions agree with TRBD2. Losses at the gene ends were 4 bases for V and 2 bases for J; bases not matched to a gene: 2. The CDR3 totals 13 residues. Germline lookup yields CDR1 SGHRS and CDR2 YFSETQ. CDR3 DNA sequence: TGCGCCAGCAGCGAGGGACTACAAGAGACCCAGTACTTC. Protein product: CASSEGLQETQYF.

The chain links TRBV4-1 to TRBJ1-5, with 9 bases aligning to TRBD1. The J segment lost 7 bases and the V segment lost 8 bases, leaving 12 bases of the junction unmatched. The CDR3 runs to 15 residues. Germline V lookup: CDR1 MGHRA, CDR2 YSYEKL. CDR3 sequence: CASSYSEQGAQPQHF. CDR3 sequence (DNA): TGCGCCAGCTCTTATTCGGAACAGGGGGCCCAGCCCCAGCATTTT.

V gene TRBV4-3 combines with J gene TRBJ1-1; D unresolved. The CDR3 extends over 15 amino acids. V was shortened by 1 base and J by 4 bases, with 13 bases between the two germline ends. Germline CDR1 is LGHNA and CDR2 is YSLEER. Here the CDR3 DNA reads TGCGCCAGCAGCCAAGGTCCGGGGTTGGGCACTGAAGCTTTCTTT. Translation: CASSQGPGLGTEAFF.

In this sample, this clone turned up a few times. V and J are TRBV5-1 and TRBJ2-1, with 7 bases identical to TRBD2. V gave up 4 bases and J gave up 10 bases; unmatched junction bases: 20. The CDR3 loop spans 17 amino acids. The germline V gene encodes CDR1 SGHRS and CDR2 YFSETQ. The CDR3 spells CASSTHGRWREQGEQFF. CDR3 bases: TGCGCCAGCAGCACGCATGGGCGCTGGCGGGAGCAGGGCGAGCAGTTCTTC.

This rearrangement joins TRBV7-2 to TRBJ2-5; 7 positions agree with TRBD2. Trimming at V came to 5 bases and at J to 2 bases, leaving 5 bases not matched to a gene. Germline V CDR1 and CDR2: SGHTA, FQGNSA. The CDR3 contains 14 residues. This CDR3 reads CASSRGVRQETQYF. For the CDR3, the DNA is TGTGCCAGCAGCCGGGGGGTACGGCAAGAGACCCAGTACTTC.

This clone was counted once. The chain couples TRBV19 to TRBJ1-2, with TRBD1 matching over 7 bases. Germline V gives CDR1 LNHDA, CDR2 SQIVND (reference sequence). This CDR3 comprises 15 residues. V was pared by 5 bases and J by 4 bases, with 10 bases of the junction left unmatched. CDR3 nucleotide sequence: TGTGCCAGTAGTCCGCGGGAAGGGGGCGCCTATGGCTACACCTTC. Protein: CASSPREGGAYGYTF.

V and J are TRBV29-1 and TRBJ2-3; TRBD2 agrees at 7 bases. V lost 6 bases to trimming and J lost 11 bases; unmatched junction nucleotides: 17. There are 14 residues in the CDR3. CDR1 is SQVTM and CDR2 is ANQGSEA in the germline V gene. Here the CDR3 reads CSVAAGTSGEGQYF. The CDR3 region has the DNA TGCAGCGTCGCAGCGGGAACGAGCGGGGAGGGGCAGTATTTT.

The V and J genes are TRBV7-9 and TRBJ2-7, with D perhaps matching TRBD2 (5 bases). CDR1 SEHNR and CDR2 FQNEAQ come from the germline V gene (reference sequence). The CDR3 extends over 12 amino acids. With 1 base removed from V and 13 bases from J, the gap between germline ends came to 14 bases. The CDR3 region is CASSLGGQEEYF. CDR3 in DNA: TGTGCCAGCAGCTTAGGTGGTCAGGAGGAATACTTC.

The chain carries TRBV24-1 and TRBJ2-1; 9 positions agree with TRBD2. J lost 8 bases, V lost 3 bases, and 1 base had no gene match. From germline, CDR1 is KGHDR and CDR2 SFDVKD. The CDR3 loop spans 13 amino acids. DNA for the CDR3: TGTGCCACCAGTGATGGACTAGCGTATGAGCAGTTCTTC. Amino acids: CATSDGLAYEQFF.

The chain carries TRBV5-1 and TRBJ1-1; D might be TRBD1 (5 bases). Deletions cut 1 base from V and 5 bases from J, with 15 bases between. CDR1 is SGHRS, CDR2 YFSETQ, per germline. This CDR3 has 15 residues. The CDR3 spells CASSLSPGGETEAFF. CDR3 bases: TGCGCCAGCAGCTTGTCCCCGGGGGGAGAGACTGAAGCTTTCTTT. Based on the CDR3 plus reference TRBV5-1 and TRBJ1-1, the full variable domain is KAGVTQTPRYLIKTRGQQVTLSCSPISGHRSVSWYQQTPGQGLQFLFEYFSETQRNKGNFPGRFSGRQFSNSRSEMNVSTLELGDSALYLCASSLSPGGETEAFFGQGTRLTVV.

The rearrangement uses TRBV7-8 and TRBJ2-1; 8 bases match TRBD1. The CDR3 covers 15 residues. Germline V gene sequence: CDR1 SGHVS, CDR2 FQNEAQ. The V and J ends lost 5 bases and 1 base, in that order; junction bases with no gene match: 4. The CDR3 loop reads CASSRDRGSYNEQFF. CDR3 nucleotides: TGTGCCAGCAGCCGAGACAGGGGATCCTACAATGAGCAGTTCTTC.

The chain is built from TRBV30 and TRBJ2-5, with D unresolved. CDR1 GTSNPN and CDR2 SVGIG come from the germline V gene (reference sequence). CDR3 length equals 13 residues. The ends were cut back, 0 bases at V and 5 bases at J, with 10 bases in the middle. CDR3 in DNA: TGTGCCTGGAGTGTTGGCTTCAGGGAGACCCAGTACTTC. This encodes CAWSVGFRETQYF. The whole variable domain, remainder taken from reference TRBV30 and TRBJ2-5, is SQTIHQWPATLVQPVGSPLSLECTVEGTSNPNLYWYRQAAGRGLQLLFYSVGIGQISSEVPQNLSASRPQDRQFILSSKKLLLSDSGFYLCAWSVGFRETQYFGPGTRLLVL.

The chain couples TRBV6-1 to TRBJ2-6, with 9 bases matching TRBD2. Germline V gene sequence: CDR1 MNHNS, CDR2 SASEGT. The J segment lost 0 bases and the V segment lost 3 bases, leaving 6 bases of the junction unmatched. The CDR3 is 18 amino acids. CDR3 nucleotides: TGTGCCAGCAGTGACCCAGCTAGCGGGACCTCTGGGGCCAACGTCCTGACTTTC. Encoded protein: CASSDPASGTSGANVLTF.

V and J are TRBV5-6 and TRBJ2-3, with a tentative D call TRBD1 (5 bases). V dropped 3 bases and J dropped 2 bases, with 25 bases sitting between them. The CDR3 runs to 19 residues. The germline V gene encodes CDR1 SGHDT and CDR2 YYEEEE. As DNA, the CDR3 is TGTGCCAGCAGCTCCGCTCTTGGGGCGGCCACTACAGACACAGATACGCAGTATTTT. It is translated as CASSSALGAATTDTDTQYF. The variable domain in full, completed from reference TRBV5-6 and TRBJ2-3, reads DAGVTQSPTHLIKTRGQQVTLRCSPKSGHDTVSWYQQALGQGPQFIFQYYEEEERQRGNFPDRFSGHQFPNYSSELNVNALLLGDSALYLCASSSALGAATTDTDTQYFGPGTRLTVL.

V and J are TRBV7-6 and TRBJ2-7, with 8 bases aligning to TRBD1. CDR3 length: 13 residues. Germline CDR1 reads SGHVS; CDR2 reads FNYEAQ. The junction had 3 bases not matched to a gene; V was cut back by 1 base and J by 7 bases. CDR3 amino acids: CASSLGTGGEQYF. CDR3 nucleotides: TGTGCCAGCAGCTTAGGAACAGGGGGAGAGCAGTACTTC.

CDR3 in DNA: TGTGCCAGCACCTCCGGGGGGAGATGGGCCGAGCAGTACTTC. The encoded protein is CASTSGGRWAEQYF. The rearrangement links TRBV28 to TRBJ2-7; 7 bases align to TRBD2. Looked up from germline, CDR1 is MDHEN and CDR2 is SYDVKM. The junction had 12 bases not matched to a gene; V was cut back by 7 bases and J by 6 bases. This CDR3 is built from 14 residues.

This chain uses TRBV28 with TRBJ2-5, with TRBD2 matching over 13 bases. V lost 5 bases, J lost 4 bases, and 16 bases stayed unmatched. Germline values: CDR1 MDHEN, CDR2 SYDVKM. This CDR3 has 19 amino acids. CDR3 coding DNA: TGTGCCAGCAGTGGGGTTTGGGGGGGACTAGCGGGACCACGAGAGACCCAGTACTTC. Amino acid sequence: CASSGVWGGLAGPRETQYF.

This clone has only a few counts. The chain employs TRBV2 and TRBJ1-1; 7 nucleotides match TRBD1. The CDR3 length is 15 residues. Unmatched junction bases numbered 7, after V lost 6 bases and J lost 0 bases. Germline assignment: CDR1 SNHLY and CDR2 FYNNEI. CDR3 sequence reads: CASRDGTELNTEAFF. The CDR3 bases are TGTGCCAGCAGAGACGGGACAGAATTGAACACTGAAGCTTTCTTT.

J is TRBJ2-7 and V is TRBV7-2; possible D gene TRBD1, 5 bases. Trimming took 0 bases from V and 4 from J, leaving 10 bases between them. The length of the CDR3 is 14 residues. Per the germline V gene, CDR1 is SGHTA and CDR2 is FQGNSA. The CDR3 nucleotides are TGTGCCAGCAGCTTAGCAGGGGCGATATACGAGCAGTACTTC. The encoded protein is CASSLAGAIYEQYF.

The chain uses TRBV10-2 and TRBJ2-7; 11 nucleotides match TRBD1. After removal of 10 bases from V and 3 bases from J, the junction contained 11 bases not matched to a gene. The CDR3 length is 15 residues. The germline CDR1 and CDR2 sequences are WSHSY and SAAADI. CDR3 loop: CATLGQGASRYEQYF. CDR3 in DNA: TGCGCCACCCTAGGACAGGGGGCTTCCCGCTACGAGCAGTACTTC.

This clone was observed a single time. The chain recombines TRBV27 with TRBJ2-1; 12 bases match TRBD2. This CDR3 is 14 amino acids long. CDR1 and CDR2 from the germline V gene are MNHEY and SMNVEV (reference sequence). V shed 5 bases and J 13 bases; nucleotides not matched to a gene: 9. The CDR3 region has the DNA TGTGCCAGCAGTCCATCGACTAGCGGGAGCCTACAGTTCTTC. Amino acid sequence: CASSPSTSGSLQFF.

The chain employs TRBV19 and TRBJ2-3; D unclear. The CDR3 totals 14 residues. Germline V CDR1 and CDR2: LNHDA, SQIVND (reference sequence). The V and J ends lost 10 bases and 4 bases respectively, with 18 bases between them. CDR3 protein: CATSVVVSADTQYF. As DNA, the CDR3 is TGTGCCACCTCGGTGGTGGTTTCGGCAGATACGCAGTATTTT.

This sequence joins TRBV19 and TRBJ2-1; 8 nucleotides agree with TRBD1. CDR3 length equals 19 residues. J gave up 4 bases and V 3 bases, and 17 bases lay outside the gene matches. Germline CDR1 LNHDA, CDR2 SQIVND (reference sequence). The CDR3 loop is CASSILGQGWGLEYNEQFF. CDR3 sequence (DNA): TGTGCCAGTAGTATTCTAGGACAGGGTTGGGGGCTGGAATACAATGAGCAGTTCTTC.

The chain combines TRBV19 with TRBJ2-2, with D possibly being TRBD2 (6 bases). The CDR3 is 17 amino acids. The germline CDR1 and CDR2 sequences are LNHDA and SQIVND (reference sequence). V was cut by 3 bases and J by 3 bases, with 17 bases left in between. For the CDR3, the DNA is TGTGCCAGTAGTATCGCCCTAACTAGCACCGACACCGGGGAGCTGTTTTTT. As protein: CASSIALTSTDTGELFF.

This chain connects TRBV27 to TRBJ1-2; 9 bases are a match to TRBD1. From germline, CDR1 is MNHEY and CDR2 SMNVEV (reference sequence). The CDR3 totals 14 residues. V gave up 6 bases and J gave up 8 bases; unmatched junction bases: 10. The CDR3 reads CASRPPGQGGGYTF. As DNA, the CDR3 is TGTGCCAGCAGACCCCCGGGACAGGGAGGGGGCTACACCTTC.

The rearrangement links TRBV6-1 to TRBJ2-7; 11 bases line up with TRBD1. Germline assignment: CDR1 MNHNS and CDR2 SASEGT. With V trimmed by 3 bases and J by 4 bases, 8 bases remained unmatched. The CDR3 sequence is 16 residues long. The CDR3 loop is CASSDPGTGGSYEQYF. CDR3 nucleotide sequence: TGTGCCAGCAGTGATCCAGGGACAGGGGGATCTTACGAGCAGTACTTC.

V is TRBV11-2 and J is TRBJ2-1, with TRBD2 identical over 10 bases. Germline V lookup: CDR1 SGHAT, CDR2 FQNNGV. The junction had 3 bases not matched to a gene; V was cut back by 5 bases and J by 2 bases. This CDR3 region has 15 residues. The CDR3 nucleotides read TGTGCCAGCAGCCCAAGCGGGAGGGCCTACAATGAGCAGTTCTTC. This encodes CASSPSGRAYNEQFF.

The rearrangement uses TRBV6-2 or TRBV6-3 and TRBJ2-2; maybe TRBD1 (5 bases). Germline V CDR1 and CDR2: MNHEY, SVGEGT. V lost 2 bases, J lost 4 bases, and 11 bases lay in between. CDR3 length: 15 amino acids. In DNA, the CDR3 is TGTGCCAGCAGTTACAAGGGGCTGGCCACCGGGGAGCTGTTTTTT. Translation gives CASSYKGLATGELFF.